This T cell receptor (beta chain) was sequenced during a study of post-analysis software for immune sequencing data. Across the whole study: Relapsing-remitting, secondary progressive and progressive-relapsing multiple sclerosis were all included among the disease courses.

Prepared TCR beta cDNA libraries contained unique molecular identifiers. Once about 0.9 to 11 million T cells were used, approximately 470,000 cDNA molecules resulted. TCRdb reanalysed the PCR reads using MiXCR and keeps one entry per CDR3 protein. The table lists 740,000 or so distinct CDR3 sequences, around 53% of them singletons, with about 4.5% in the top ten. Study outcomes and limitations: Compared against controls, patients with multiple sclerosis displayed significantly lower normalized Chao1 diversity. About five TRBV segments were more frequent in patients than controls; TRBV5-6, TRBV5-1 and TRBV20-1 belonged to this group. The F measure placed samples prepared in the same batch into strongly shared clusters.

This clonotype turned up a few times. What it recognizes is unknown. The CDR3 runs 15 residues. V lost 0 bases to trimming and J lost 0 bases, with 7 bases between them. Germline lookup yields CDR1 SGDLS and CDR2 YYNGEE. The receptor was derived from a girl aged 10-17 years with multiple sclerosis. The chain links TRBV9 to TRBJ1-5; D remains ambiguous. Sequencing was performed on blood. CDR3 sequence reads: CASSVDGHSNQPQHF. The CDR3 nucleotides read TGTGCCAGCAGCGTAGATGGGCATAGCAATCAGCCCCAGCATTTT.